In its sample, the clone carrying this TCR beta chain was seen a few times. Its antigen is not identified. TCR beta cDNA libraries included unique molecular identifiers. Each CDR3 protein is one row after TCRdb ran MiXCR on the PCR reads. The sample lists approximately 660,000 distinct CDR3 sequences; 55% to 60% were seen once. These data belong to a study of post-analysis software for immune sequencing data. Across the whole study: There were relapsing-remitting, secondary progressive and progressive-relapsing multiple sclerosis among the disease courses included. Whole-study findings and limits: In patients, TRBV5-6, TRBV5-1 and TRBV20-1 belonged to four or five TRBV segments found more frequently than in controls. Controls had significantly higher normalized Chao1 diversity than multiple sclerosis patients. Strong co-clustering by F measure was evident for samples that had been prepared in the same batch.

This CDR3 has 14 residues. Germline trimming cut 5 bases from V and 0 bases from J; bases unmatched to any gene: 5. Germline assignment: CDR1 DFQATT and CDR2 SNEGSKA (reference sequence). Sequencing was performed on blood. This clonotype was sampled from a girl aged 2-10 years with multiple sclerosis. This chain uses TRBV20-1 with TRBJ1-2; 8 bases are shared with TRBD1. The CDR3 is CSAPGQGSNYGYTF. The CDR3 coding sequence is TGCAGTGCTCCAGGACAGGGTTCTAACTATGGCTACACCTTC.